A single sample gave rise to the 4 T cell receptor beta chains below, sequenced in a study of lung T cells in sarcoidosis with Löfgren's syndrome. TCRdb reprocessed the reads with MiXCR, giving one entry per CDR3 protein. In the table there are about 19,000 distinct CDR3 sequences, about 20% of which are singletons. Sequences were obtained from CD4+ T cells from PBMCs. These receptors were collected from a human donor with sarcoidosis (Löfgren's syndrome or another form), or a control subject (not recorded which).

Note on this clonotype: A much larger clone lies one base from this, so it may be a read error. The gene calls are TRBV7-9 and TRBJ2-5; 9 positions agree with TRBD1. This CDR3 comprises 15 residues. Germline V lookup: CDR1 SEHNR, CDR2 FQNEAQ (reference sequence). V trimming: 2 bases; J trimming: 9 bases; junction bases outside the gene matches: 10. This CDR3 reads CASSLWARQGEAQYF. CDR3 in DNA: TGTGCCAGCAGCTTATGGGCTCGACAGGGGGAGGCCCAGTACTTC.

CDR3 nucleotide sequence: TGTGCCAGAAGTCGTTCTTTGGGAGGAATGAATAACAATCAGCCCCAGCATTTT. Translation: CARSRSLGGMNNNQPQHF. The V and J genes are TRBV28 and TRBJ1-5; D not resolved. The ends were cut back, 9 bases at V and 3 bases at J, with 27 bases in the middle. CDR3 length equals 18 residues. Germline lookup yields CDR1 MDHEN and CDR2 SYDVKM.

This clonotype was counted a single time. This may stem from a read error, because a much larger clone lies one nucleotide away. The CDR3 loop is CASSLVAESCNEQFF. The CDR3 nucleotides read TGCGCCAGCAGCTTGGTAGCGGAGTCCTGCAATGAGCAGTTCTTC. The chain joins TRBV5-1 to TRBJ2-1; D perhaps matches TRBD2 (6 bases). Germline CDR1 SGHRS, CDR2 YFSETQ. CDR3 length equals 15 residues.

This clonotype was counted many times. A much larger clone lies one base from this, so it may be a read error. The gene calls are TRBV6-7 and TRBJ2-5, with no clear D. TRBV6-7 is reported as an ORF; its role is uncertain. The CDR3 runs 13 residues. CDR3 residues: CAGSYEDQETQYF. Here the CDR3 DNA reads TGTGCCGGCAGTTACGAGGACCAAGAGACCCAGTACTTC.